Below, one T cell receptor (beta chain) is given with its context. Reverse transcription used roughly 0.45 to 1 ug RNA and random hexamers. TCRdb passed the immunoSEQ multiplex PCR reads through MiXCR, listing each CDR3 protein once. The sample holds 140,000 or so distinct CDR3 sequences, 95% seen once. The data originate from a study of CD8 T cells in Susac syndrome. Trimming took 6 bases from V and 5 from J; bases not matched to a gene: 6. This CDR3 has 13 residues. CDR1 is MGHDK and CDR2 is SYGVNS in the germline V gene. Sequenced input: CD4+ T cells from PBMCs. The chain joins TRBV25-1 to TRBJ2-5, with 7 positions matching TRBD2. The sequence was obtained from a human donor with Susac syndrome. The CDR3: CASRGGIVETQYF. CDR3 coding DNA: TGTGCCAGCAGGGGAGGGATAGTGGAGACCCAGTACTTC.